The present entry profiles one T cell receptor (beta chain) with its context. Its antigen is currently unknown. A junction end diverges from the germline sequence, so it may reflect a read error. Indicated time point: patch test 3, about 24 weeks after DPC sensitization. Treatment noted: therapeutic diphenylcyclopropenone sensitization with weekly scalp DPC. TCRdb called the RACE reads again in MiXCR, with one record for every CDR3 protein. The sample consists of roughly 90,000 distinct CDR3 sequences, approximately 11% of them appearing once. Germline V CDR1 and CDR2: DFQATT, SNEGSKA (reference sequence). This CDR3 contains 13 residues. The sample is drawn from a study of human T cells and chemical hapten exposure. The wider study: Investigators sensitized around 2 cm by around 2 cm of upper inner arm skin with 2% DPC. Whole-study findings and limits: Sensitization with DPC brought no change to TCRs above 1 in 1000 in frequency.

The source is a woman under 40 with alopecia areata. Some clones in this sample may be carry-over from other donors' samples. The chain is built from TRBV20-1 and TRBJ2-7, with D hard to call. Source: whole blood, taken in connection with sensitization to the hapten diphenylcyclopropenone (DPC). CDR3: CSAREVSSHEQYF. The CDR3 bases are TGCAGTGCTAGAGAGGTCTCCTCCCACGAGCAGTACTTC.